The next 7 T cell receptor beta chains were all read from a single sample in a study of persistence of HIV-infected CD4 T cells. For these receptors, no antigen is known. The immunoSEQ assay was version 4, run in survey mode. Assay: immunoSEQ multiplex PCR; the TCRdb copy retains only in-frame clones and omits some. The sample consists of just over 40,000 clones, around 82% of them appearing once. Cells were stimulated with overlapping HIV-1 Gag 15-mer peptides. CD40L/CD69 double-negative CD45RO-high memory CD4+ T cells were collected. Sequenced here: CD4+ T cells sorted from PBMCs after approximately 18-hour stimulation, sampled from a patient who received antiretroviral therapy. The receptors come from an adult man with HIV who was CMV-seropositive.

The chain carries TRBV10-3 and TRBJ1-5; D unclear. Looked up from germline, CDR1 is ENHRY and CDR2 is SYGVKD. With 4 bases removed from V and 0 bases from J, the gap between germline ends came to 10 bases. CDR3 length equals 15 residues. The CDR3 DNA follows: TGTGCCATCAGTGCCGACGCAGCTAGCAATCAGCCCCAGCATTTT. Translating it yields CAISADAASNQPQHF.

V gene TRBV14 combines with J gene TRBJ2-5; maybe TRBD2 (7 bases). The CDR3 loop spans 16 amino acids. CDR1 and CDR2 (germline): SGHDN, FVKESK. The V gene lost 5 bases and the J gene lost 5 bases, with 21 bases spanning the gap. This chain's CDR3 is CASSESGGFALETQYF. CDR3 sequence (DNA): TGTGCCAGCAGCGAATCGGGGGGCTTCGCGTTGGAGACCCAGTACTTC.

The chain combines TRBV6-5 with TRBJ1-2; D remains unclear. The CDR3 consists of 11 residues. From germline, CDR1 is MNHEY and CDR2 SVGAGI. Trimming pared 11 bases from V and 2 bases from J, leaving 9 bases between. The chain's CDR3 is CAAGRNYGYTF. The CDR3, as DNA: TGTGCCGCGGGCAGGAACTATGGCTACACCTTC.

V gene TRBV2 combines with J gene TRBJ1-6, with D possibly TRBD1 on 5 matching bases. The length of the CDR3 is 15 residues. Germline values: CDR1 SNHLY, CDR2 FYNNEI. Trimming took off 3 bases at V and 7 bases at J, with 13 bases between the two ends. CDR3 bases: TGTGCCAGCAGTGATTTGGGGGGGTTGAATTCACCCCTCCACTTT. Translating it yields CASSDLGGLNSPLHF.

As regards this clone: Other DNA sequences in the same sample also yield this CDR3. V is TRBV5-1 and J is TRBJ1-1, with no clear D. The CDR3 runs to 13 residues. V dropped 0 bases and J dropped 0 bases, with 3 bases sitting between them. CDR1 and CDR2 (germline): SGHRS, YFSETQ. The CDR3 DNA sequence: TGCGCCAGCAGCTTGGCGTTGAACACTGAAGCTTTCTTT. The encoded protein is CASSLALNTEAFF.

The chain combines TRBV21-1 with TRBJ1-2; TRBD1 is the table's D call, not checked against the DNA. TRBV21-1 is noted as a pseudogene. CDR3 length: 18 residues. CDR3 DNA sequence: TGTGCCAGCAGACCCCTGGGACAGGAGAAGCAGACTAACTATGGCTACACCTTC. Amino acid sequence: CASRPLGQEKQTNYGYTF.

This rearrangement joins TRBV4-1 to TRBJ2-1; tentative D call: TRBD1 (5 bases). This CDR3 spans 16 amino acids. Trimming left V 0 bases short and J 1 base short, with 10 bases between. Germline loops: CDR1 MGHRA, CDR2 YSYEKL. Written as DNA, the CDR3 is TGCGCCAGCAGCCAAGAGGTGGGGCGATCCTACAATGAGCAGTTCTTC. This sequence encodes CASSQEVGRSYNEQFF.